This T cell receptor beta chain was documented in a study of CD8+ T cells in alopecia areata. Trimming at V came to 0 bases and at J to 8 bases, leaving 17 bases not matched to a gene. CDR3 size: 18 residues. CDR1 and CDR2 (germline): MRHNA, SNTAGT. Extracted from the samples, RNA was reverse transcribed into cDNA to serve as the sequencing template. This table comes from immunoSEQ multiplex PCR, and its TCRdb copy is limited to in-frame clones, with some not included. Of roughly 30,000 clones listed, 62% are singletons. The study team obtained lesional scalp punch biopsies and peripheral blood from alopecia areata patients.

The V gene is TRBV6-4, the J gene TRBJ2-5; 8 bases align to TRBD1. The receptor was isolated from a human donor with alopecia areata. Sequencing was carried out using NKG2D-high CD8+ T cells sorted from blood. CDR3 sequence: CASSDSVEGTGTRRTQYF. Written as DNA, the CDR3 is TGTGCCAGCAGTGACTCAGTCGAGGGGACAGGAACTCGGAGAACCCAGTACTTC.